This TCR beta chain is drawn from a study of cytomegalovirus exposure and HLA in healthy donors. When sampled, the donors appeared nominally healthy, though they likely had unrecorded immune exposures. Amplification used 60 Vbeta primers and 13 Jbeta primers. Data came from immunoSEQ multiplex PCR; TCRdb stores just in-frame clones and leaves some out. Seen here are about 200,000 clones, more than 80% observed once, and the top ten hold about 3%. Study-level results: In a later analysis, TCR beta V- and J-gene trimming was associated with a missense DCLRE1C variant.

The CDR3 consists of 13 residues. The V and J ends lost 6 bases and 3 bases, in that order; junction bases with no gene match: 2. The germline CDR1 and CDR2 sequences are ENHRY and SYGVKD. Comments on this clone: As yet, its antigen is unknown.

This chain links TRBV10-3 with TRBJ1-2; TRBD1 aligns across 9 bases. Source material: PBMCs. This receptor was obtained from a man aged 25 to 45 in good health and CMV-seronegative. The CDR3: CAISDRGDYGYTF. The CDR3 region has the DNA TGTGCCATCAGCGACAGGGGGGACTATGGCTACACCTTC.